The entry that follows covers one T cell receptor (beta chain) sequence. Its antigen is still unknown. Clones were read by immunoSEQ multiplex PCR, and TCRdb kept only the in-frame ones, dropping some. Of some 200,000 clones in the sample, 65% to 90% were seen once. The data were taken from a study of cytomegalovirus exposure and HLA in healthy donors. A roughly 120-subject validation cohort, separate from the 666-subject first cohort, supplied the donors. Germline assignment: CDR1 MNHEY and CDR2 SMNVEV (reference sequence). The CDR3 is made up of 21 amino acids. Trimming took 6 bases from V and 2 from J; bases not matched to a gene: 17. Regarding the study as a whole: Three CMV-associated chains proved CMV antigen-specific in vitro.

The receptor was isolated from a woman between 25 and 40 years old in good health and CMV-seropositive. Sequencing was carried out using PBMCs. The genes are TRBV27 and TRBJ2-1, with 15 bases that match TRBD2. DNA of the CDR3: TGTGCCAGCAGCCTCACTAGTAGACCGGGACTAGCGGGAGGACCCTACAATGAGCAGTTCTTC. This sequence encodes CASSLTSRPGLAGGPYNEQFF.